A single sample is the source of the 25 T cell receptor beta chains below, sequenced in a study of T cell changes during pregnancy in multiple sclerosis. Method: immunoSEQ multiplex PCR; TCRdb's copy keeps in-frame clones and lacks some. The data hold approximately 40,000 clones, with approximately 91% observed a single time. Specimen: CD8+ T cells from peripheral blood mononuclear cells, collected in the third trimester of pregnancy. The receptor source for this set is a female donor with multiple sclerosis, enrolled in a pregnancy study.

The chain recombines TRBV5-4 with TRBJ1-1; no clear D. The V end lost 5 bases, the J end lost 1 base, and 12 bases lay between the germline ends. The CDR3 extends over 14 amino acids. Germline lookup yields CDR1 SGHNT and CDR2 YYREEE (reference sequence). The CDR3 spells CASSSSLRNTEAFF. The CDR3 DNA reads TGTGCCAGCAGTTCGAGTCTCCGGAACACTGAAGCTTTCTTT.

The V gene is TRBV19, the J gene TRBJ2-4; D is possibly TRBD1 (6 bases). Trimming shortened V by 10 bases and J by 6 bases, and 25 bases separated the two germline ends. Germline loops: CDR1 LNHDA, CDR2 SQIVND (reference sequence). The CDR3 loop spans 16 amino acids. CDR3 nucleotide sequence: TGTGCCACTCATCTTTCGGTCCCGACAGGAGGAAACATTCAGTACTTC. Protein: CATHLSVPTGGNIQYF.

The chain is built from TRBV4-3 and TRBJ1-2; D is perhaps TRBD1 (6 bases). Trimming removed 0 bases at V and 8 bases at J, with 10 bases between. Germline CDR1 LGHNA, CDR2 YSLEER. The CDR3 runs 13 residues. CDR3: CASSQEGAWGYTF. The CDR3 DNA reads TGCGCCAGCAGCCAAGAGGGGGCATGGGGCTACACCTTC.

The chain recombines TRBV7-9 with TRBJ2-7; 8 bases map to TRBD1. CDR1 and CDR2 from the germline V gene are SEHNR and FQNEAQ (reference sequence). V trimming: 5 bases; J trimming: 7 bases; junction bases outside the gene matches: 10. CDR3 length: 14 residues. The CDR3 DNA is TGTGCCAGCAGCCCTGCGACAGGGGCGGCTGAGCAGTACTTC. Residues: CASSPATGAAEQYF.

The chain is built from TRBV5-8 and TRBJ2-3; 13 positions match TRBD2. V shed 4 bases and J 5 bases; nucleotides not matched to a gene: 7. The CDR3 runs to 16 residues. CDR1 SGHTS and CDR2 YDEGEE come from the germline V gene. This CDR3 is CASSHRLAGGGDTQYF. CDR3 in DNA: TGTGCCAGCAGCCACCGACTAGCGGGAGGAGGAGATACGCAGTATTTT.

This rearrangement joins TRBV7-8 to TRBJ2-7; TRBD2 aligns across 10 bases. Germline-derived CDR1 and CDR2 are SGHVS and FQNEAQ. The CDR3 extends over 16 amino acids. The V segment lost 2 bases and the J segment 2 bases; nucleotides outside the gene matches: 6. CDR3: CASSLPSLAGAYEQYF. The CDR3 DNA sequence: TGTGCCAGCAGCTTACCCTCGCTAGCGGGAGCCTACGAGCAGTACTTC.

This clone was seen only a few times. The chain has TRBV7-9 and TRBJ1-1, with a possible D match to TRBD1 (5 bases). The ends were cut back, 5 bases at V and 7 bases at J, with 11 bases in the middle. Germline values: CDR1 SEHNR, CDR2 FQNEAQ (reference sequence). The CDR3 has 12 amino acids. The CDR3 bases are TGTGCCAGCAGCCTTAGACAGCATGAAGCTTTCTTT. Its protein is CASSLRQHEAFF.

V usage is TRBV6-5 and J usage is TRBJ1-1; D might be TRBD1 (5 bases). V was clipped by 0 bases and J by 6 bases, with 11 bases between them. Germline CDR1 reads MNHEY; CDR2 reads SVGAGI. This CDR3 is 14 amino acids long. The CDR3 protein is CASSYSGGFAEAFF. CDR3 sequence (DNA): TGTGCCAGCAGTTACTCGGGGGGTTTCGCTGAAGCTTTCTTT.

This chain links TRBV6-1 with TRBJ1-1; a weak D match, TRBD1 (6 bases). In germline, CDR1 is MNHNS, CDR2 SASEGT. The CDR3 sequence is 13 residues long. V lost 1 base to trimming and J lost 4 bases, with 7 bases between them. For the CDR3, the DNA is TGTGCCAGCAGTGAAGTAGGGGGCACTGAAGCTTTCTTT. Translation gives CASSEVGGTEAFF.

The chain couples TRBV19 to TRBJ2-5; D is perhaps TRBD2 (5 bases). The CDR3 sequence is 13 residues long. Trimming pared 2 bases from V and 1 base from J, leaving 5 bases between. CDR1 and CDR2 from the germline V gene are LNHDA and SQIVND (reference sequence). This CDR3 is CASSILAQETQYF. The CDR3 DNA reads TGTGCCAGTAGTATACTAGCCCAAGAGACCCAGTACTTC.

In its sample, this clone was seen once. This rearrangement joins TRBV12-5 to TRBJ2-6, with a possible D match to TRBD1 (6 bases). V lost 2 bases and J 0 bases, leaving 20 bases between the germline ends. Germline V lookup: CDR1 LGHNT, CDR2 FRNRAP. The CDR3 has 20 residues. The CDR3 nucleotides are TGTGCTAGTGGTTTGATACTGACTGGACAGACTGTCTCTGGGGCCAACGTCCTGACTTTC. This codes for CASGLILTGQTVSGANVLTF.

The CDR3 loop reads CASSNNHNEQFF. The CDR3 bases are TGTGCCAGCAGTAACAACCACAATGAGCAGTTCTTC. The gene calls are TRBV25-1 and TRBJ2-1; D unclear. Germline V gene data show CDR1 as MGHDK and CDR2 as SYGVNS. V lost 5 bases and J lost 5, with 7 bases in between. The CDR3 is 12 amino acids.

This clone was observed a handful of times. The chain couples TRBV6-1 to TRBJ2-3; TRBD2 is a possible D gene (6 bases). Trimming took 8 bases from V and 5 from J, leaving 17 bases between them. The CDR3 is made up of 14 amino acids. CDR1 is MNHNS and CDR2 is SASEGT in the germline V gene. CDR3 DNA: TGTGCCAGCGCTGGGGGGATGGAGGTAGATACGCAGTATTTT. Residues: CASAGGMEVDTQYF.

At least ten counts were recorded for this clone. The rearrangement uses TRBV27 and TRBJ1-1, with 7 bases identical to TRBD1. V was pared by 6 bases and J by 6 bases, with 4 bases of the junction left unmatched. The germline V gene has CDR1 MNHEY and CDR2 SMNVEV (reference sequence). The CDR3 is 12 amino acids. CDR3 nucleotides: TGTGCCAGCAGCCCGACAGGGTCTGAAGCTTTCTTT. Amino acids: CASSPTGSEAFF.

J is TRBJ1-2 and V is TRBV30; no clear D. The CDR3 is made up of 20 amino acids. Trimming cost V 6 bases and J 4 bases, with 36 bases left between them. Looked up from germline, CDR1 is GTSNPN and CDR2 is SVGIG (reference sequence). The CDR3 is CACPQTESSVYTSYLYGYTF. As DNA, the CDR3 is TGTGCCTGTCCCCAAACAGAATCTTCCGTGTACACTAGTTACCTCTATGGCTACACCTTC.

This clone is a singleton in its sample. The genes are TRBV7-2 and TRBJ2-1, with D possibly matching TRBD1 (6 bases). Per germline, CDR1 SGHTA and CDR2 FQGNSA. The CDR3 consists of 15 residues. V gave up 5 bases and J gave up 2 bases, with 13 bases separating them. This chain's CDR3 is CASSRPTGPYNEQFF. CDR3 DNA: TGTGCCAGCAGCCGCCCGACAGGACCCTACAATGAGCAGTTCTTC. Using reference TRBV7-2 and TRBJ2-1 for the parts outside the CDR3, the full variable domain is GAGVSQSPSNKVTEKGKDVELRCDPISGHTALYWYRQSLGQGLEFLIYFQGNSAPDKSGLPSDRFSAERTGGSVSTLTIQRTQQEDSAVYLCASSRPTGPYNEQFFGPGTRLTVL.

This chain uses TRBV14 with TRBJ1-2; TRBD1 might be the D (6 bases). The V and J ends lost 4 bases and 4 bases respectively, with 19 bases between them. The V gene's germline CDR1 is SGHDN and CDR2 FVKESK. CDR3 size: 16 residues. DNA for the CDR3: TGTGCCAGCAGCCCGACCGGGACACAAGCTCCCTATGGCTACACCTTC. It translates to CASSPTGTQAPYGYTF.

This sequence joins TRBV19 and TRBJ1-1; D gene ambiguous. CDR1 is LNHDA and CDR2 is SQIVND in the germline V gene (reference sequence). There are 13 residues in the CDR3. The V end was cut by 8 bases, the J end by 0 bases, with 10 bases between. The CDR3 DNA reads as TGTGCCAGTTCTCAGGCCTTGAACACTGAAGCTTTCTTT. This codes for CASSQALNTEAFF.

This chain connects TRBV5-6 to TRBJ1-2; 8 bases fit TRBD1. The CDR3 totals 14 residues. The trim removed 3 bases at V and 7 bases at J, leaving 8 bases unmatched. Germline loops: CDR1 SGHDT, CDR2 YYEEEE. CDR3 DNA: TGTGCCAGCAGCTATGGGACAGGCGGAGGTGGCTACACCTTC. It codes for CASSYGTGGGGYTF.

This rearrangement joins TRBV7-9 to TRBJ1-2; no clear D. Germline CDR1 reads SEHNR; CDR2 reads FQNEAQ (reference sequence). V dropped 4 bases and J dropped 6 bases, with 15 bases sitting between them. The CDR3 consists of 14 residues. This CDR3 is CASSSEKTADGYTF. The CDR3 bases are TGTGCCAGCAGCTCAGAAAAGACTGCCGATGGCTACACCTTC. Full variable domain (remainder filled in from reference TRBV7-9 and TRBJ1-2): DTGVSQNPRHKITKRGQNVTFRCDPISEHNRLYWYRQTLGQGPEFLTYFQNEAQLEKSRLLSDRFSAERPKGSFSTLEIQRTEQGDSAMYLCASSSEKTADGYTFGSGTRLTVV.

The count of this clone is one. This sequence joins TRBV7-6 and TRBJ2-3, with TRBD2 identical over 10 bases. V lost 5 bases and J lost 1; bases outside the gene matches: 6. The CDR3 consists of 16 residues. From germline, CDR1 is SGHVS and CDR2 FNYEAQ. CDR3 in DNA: TGTGCCAGCAGCAATCCAGCGGGAGGGGGCACAGATACGCAGTATTTT. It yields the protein CASSNPAGGGTDTQYF.

CDR3 coding DNA: TGTGCCAGCAGTTACGGACAGGGCGGGTATGAGCAGTTCTTC. Amino acid sequence: CASSYGQGGYEQFF. The chain joins TRBV6-5 to TRBJ2-1; 8 bases agree with TRBD1. CDR1 is MNHEY, CDR2 SVGAGI, per germline. The CDR3 has 14 amino acids. The V and J ends lost 2 bases and 8 bases, in that order; junction bases with no gene match: 5.

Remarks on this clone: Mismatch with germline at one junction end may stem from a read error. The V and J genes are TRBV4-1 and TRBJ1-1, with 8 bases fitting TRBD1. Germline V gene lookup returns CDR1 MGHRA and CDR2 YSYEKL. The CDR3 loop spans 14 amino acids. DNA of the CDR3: TGCGCCAGCCGCCAGGGGGCAGCTCCCACTGAAGCTTTCTTT. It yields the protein CASRQGAAPTEAFF.

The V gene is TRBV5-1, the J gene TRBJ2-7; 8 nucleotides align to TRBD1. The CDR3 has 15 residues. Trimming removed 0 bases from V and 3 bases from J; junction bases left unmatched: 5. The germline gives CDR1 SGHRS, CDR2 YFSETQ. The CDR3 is CASSLAGTGLYEQYF. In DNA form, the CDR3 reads TGCGCCAGCAGCTTGGCCGGGACAGGACTCTACGAGCAGTACTTC.

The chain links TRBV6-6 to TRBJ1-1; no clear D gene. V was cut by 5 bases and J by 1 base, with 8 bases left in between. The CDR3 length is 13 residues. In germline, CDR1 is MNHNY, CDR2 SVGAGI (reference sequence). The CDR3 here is CASSPNRNTEAFF. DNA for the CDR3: TGTGCCAGCAGTCCTAACAGGAACACTGAAGCTTTCTTT.